This T cell receptor (beta chain) was retrieved from a study of blood T cell repertoires in COVID-19. Background on the study: PBMCs, B-cell-depleted T cells, or T cells were the source of the cDNA or gDNA that made up the material.

The table came from immunoSEQ multiplex PCR; TCRdb's copy has only in-frame clones and leaves some out. The sample records roughly 300,000 clones, 80% to 95% being singletons. Trimming cost V 9 bases and J 2 bases, with 10 bases left between them. Germline V gene lookup returns CDR1 SGHTA and CDR2 FQGNSA. The CDR3 length is 12 residues. Specimen: peripheral blood. The clonotype comes from a woman in her twenties or thirties with COVID-19, enrolled during active disease. This chain connects TRBV7-2 to TRBJ1-2, with D possibly TRBD1 on 6 matching bases. For the CDR3, the DNA is TGTGCCAGTACAGGGACAAACTATGGCTACACCTTC. Its protein product is CASTGTNYGYTF.